This T cell receptor beta chain was documented in a study of T cells in Graves' hyperthyroidism and ophthalmopathy. TCR beta CDR3 region amplification was performed from RNA transcripts. A set of HTBI primers served as the primers for a first-round RT-PCR of the TCR CDR3. TCRdb analysed the multiplex PCR reads with MiXCR anew, one entry per CDR3 protein. The profile shows around 300,000 distinct CDR3 sequences, approximately 20% of them singletons. The J segment lost 5 bases and the V segment lost 7 bases, leaving 10 bases of the junction unmatched. The germline V gene has CDR1 MDHEN and CDR2 SYDVKM. CDR3 length: 15 residues.

Sequenced: blood. The rearrangement joins TRBV28 to TRBJ2-2, with 7 bases that match TRBD1. The TCR originated in a man in his thirties or forties with Graves' ophthalmopathy. CDR3 loop: CASTFDRATTGELFF. The CDR3 DNA reads as TGTGCCAGCACCTTCGACAGGGCTACGACCGGGGAGCTGTTTTTT.